Listed below are T cell receptor beta chains from one sample, sequenced in a study of blood T cell repertoires in COVID-19. Sequencing was performed with immunoSEQ multiplex PCR; in TCRdb, only in-frame clones are kept and a portion is missing. The sample includes hundreds of thousands of clones, around nine tenths seen only once; the top ten take approximately 5.5%. Sequenced material: PBMCs or T cells enriched from blood (not recorded which). Receptors originate from a man aged 60 to 69 who had recovered from COVID-19. CDR3s leave out the opening cysteine and the closing phenylalanine or tryptophan. Each record gives: V gene, J gene, CDR3 length, clone size, CDR3 protein. A clone size is listed for some rows: how often the clone was seen (once, few, many), or a class if it is expanded.

>TRBV5-8|TRBJ1-1|13|NA
ASSLAGTGNTEAF
>TRBV4-1|TRBJ2-7|13|NA
ASSPGQGPSYEQY
>TRBV19|TRBJ2-1|10|few
ASSILQNEQF
>TRBV7-8|TRBJ2-7|15|NA
ASSSPRTGSFSYEQY
>TRBV27|TRBJ1-4|12|NA
ASSFRQGFEKLF
>TRBV3-1/TRBV3-2|TRBJ1-2|11|once
ASTQGADYGYT
>TRBV7-3|TRBJ2-5|13|NA
ASSLTAGGIETQY
>TRBV5-1|TRBJ1-4|13|NA
ASQSGGSTNEKLF
>TRBV5-1|TRBJ2-1|13|NA
ASSLGTGDSSEQF
>TRBV5-1|TRBJ2-3|13|NA
ASSSLAGGTDTQY
>TRBV6-5|TRBJ1-2|13|NA
ASSLLTGGFYGYT
>TRBV4-1|TRBJ1-4|16|NA
ASSQVLLRGGVNEKLF
>TRBV19|TRBJ2-2|12|NA
ASSKDPKTGELF
>TRBV2|TRBJ1-1|11|once
ASSDRGDTEAF
>TRBV5-6|TRBJ2-1|10|NA
ASSLSWAEQF
>TRBV10-3|TRBJ2-1|10|few
AITQTGIEQF
>TRBV3-1/TRBV3-2|TRBJ1-2|13|few
ASSLATGPNYGYT